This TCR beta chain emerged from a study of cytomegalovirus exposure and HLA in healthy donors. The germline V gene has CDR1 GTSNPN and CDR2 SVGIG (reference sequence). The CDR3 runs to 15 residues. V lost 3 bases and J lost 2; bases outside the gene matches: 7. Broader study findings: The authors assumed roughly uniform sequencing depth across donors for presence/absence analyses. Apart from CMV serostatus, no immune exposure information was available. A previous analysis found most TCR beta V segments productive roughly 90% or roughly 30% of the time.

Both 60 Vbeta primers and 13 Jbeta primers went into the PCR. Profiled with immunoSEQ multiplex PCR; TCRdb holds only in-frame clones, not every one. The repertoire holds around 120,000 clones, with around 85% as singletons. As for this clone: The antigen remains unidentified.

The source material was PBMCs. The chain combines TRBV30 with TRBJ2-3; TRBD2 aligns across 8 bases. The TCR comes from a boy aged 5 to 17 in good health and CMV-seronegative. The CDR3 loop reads CAWSVTSGYTDTQYF. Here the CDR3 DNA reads TGTGCCTGGAGCGTAACTAGCGGATACACAGATACGCAGTATTTT.